This T cell receptor beta chain was retrieved from a study of Graves' ophthalmopathy and Graves' hyperthyroidism. Study-wide results and limits: Also, most clonotypes expanded in the thyroid above 0.001 frequency appeared in blood.

This CDR3 is 9 amino acids long. Germline V gives CDR1 MNHNY, CDR2 SVGAGI (reference sequence). The authors enrolled newly diagnosed hyperthyroidism patients aged 18 to 65 with under 2 months' duration. Details on this clonotype: Its antigen remains unidentified. The junction does not match germline at one end; this may be a read error.

As the template, RNA transcripts were used to amplify TCR beta CDR3 regions. Following a first-round RT-PCR that used HTBI primers, a second-round multiplex PCR was carried out. TCRdb used MiXCR to reprocess the multiplex PCR reads, holding one entry per CDR3 protein. The sample includes roughly 600,000 distinct CDR3 sequences, about two fifths of them seen just once. The V and J genes are TRBV6-6 and TRBJ2-7, with TRBD1 as a possible D gene (5 bases). Material: peripheral blood or thyroid tissue (not recorded which). This sequence was found in an adult man with Graves' hyperthyroidism. The CDR3 region has the DNA TGTGCCAGCAGTGAGGTGCAGGGTTTC. Its translation is CASSEVQGF.